At least ten counts were recorded for the clone carrying this TCR beta chain. V dropped 3 bases and J dropped 0 bases, with 12 bases sitting between them. CDR1 is SQVTM, CDR2 ANQGSEA, per germline. The CDR3 consists of 15 residues. As it was prepared, the TCRbeta library received unique molecular identifiers. TCRdb independently ran MiXCR on the PCR reads; one entry per CDR3 protein. Of approximately 300,000 distinct CDR3 sequences listed, around 10% are singletons. This record belongs to a study of T-cell reconstitution after alpha-beta-depleted transplantation in children. The clonotype originates from a male patient between 2 and 10 years old who had a stem cell transplant for chronic granulomatous disease, so the T cells may come from the graft donor. Sequences were derived from peripheral blood, sampled 180 days after TCRalphabeta/CD19-depleted stem cell transplant. The V and J genes are TRBV29-1 and TRBJ2-1; a possible D gene is TRBD2 (5 bases). CDR3 sequence: CSVERAASSYNEQFF. The DNA for the CDR3 is TGCAGCGTTGAGAGGGCCGCGAGCTCCTACAATGAGCAGTTCTTC.